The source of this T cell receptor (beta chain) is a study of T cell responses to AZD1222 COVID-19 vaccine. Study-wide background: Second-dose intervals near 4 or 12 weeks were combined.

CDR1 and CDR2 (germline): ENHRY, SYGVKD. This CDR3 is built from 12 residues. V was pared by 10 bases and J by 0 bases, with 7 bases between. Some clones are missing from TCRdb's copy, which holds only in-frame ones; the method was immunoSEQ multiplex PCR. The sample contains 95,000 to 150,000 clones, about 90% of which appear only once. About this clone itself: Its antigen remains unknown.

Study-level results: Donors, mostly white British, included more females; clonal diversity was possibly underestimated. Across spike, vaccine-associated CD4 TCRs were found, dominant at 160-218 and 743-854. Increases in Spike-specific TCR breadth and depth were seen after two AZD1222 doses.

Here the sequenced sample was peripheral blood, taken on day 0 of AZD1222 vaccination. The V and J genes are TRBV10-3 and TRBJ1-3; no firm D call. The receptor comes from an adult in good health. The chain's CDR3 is CATVASGNTIYF. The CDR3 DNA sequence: TGTGCCACCGTCGCCTCTGGAAACACCATATATTTT.